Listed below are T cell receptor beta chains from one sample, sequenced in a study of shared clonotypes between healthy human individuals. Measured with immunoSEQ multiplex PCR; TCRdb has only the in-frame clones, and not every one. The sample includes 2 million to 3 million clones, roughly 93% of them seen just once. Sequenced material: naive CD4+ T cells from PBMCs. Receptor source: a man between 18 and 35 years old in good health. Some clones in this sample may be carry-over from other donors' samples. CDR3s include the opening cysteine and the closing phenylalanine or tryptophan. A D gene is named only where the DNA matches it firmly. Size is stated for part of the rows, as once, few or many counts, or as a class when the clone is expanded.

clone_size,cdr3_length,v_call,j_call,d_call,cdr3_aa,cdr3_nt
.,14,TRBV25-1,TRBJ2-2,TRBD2,CASRTRGGLGELFF,TGTGCCAGCAGGACACGCGGGGGTCTAGGGGAGCTGTTTTTT
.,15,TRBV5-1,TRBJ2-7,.,CASSLIYDEGHEQYF,TGCGCCAGCAGCTTAATTTATGACGAAGGCCACGAGCAGTACTTC
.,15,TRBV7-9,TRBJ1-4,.,CASSAKGLPDEKLFF,TGTGCCAGCAGCGCAAAGGGACTGCCCGATGAAAAACTGTTTTTT
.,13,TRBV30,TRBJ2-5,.,CAWGRDALETQYF,TGTGCCTGGGGCCGGGACGCACTAGAGACCCAGTACTTC
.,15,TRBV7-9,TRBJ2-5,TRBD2,CASSLGLAEQETQYF,TGTGCCAGCAGCCTTGGACTAGCGGAGCAAGAGACCCAGTACTTC
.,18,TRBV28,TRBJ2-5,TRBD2,CASSLRLLRREVQETQYF,TGTGCCAGCAGCTTAAGGCTTCTTCGGCGGGAGGTCCAAGAGACCCAGTACTTC
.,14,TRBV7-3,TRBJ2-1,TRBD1,CASSFGRGRNEQFF,TGTGCCAGCAGCTTCGGTAGGGGGCGTAATGAGCAGTTCTTC
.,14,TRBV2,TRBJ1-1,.,CASSVTQGNTEAFF,TGTGCCAGCAGTGTCACCCAGGGGAACACTGAAGCTTTCTTT
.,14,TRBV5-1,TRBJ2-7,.,CASSLDPNEYEQYF,TGCGCCAGCAGCTTGGACCCGAATGAGTACGAGCAGTACTTC
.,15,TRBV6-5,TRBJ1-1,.,CASSTTQGLGTEAFF,TGTGCCAGCAGTACCACCCAGGGACTTGGCACTGAAGCTTTCTTT
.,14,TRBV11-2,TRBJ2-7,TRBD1,CASSFGQGSYEQYF,TGTGCCAGCAGCTTCGGACAGGGTAGCTACGAGCAGTACTTC
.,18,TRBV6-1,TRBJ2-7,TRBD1,CASRERVGLMTGIDEQYF,TGTGCCAGCAGGGAAAGGGTCGGTTTGATGACAGGGATAGACGAGCAGTACTTC
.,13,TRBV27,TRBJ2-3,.,CASTTRGTDTQYF,TGTGCCAGCACCACAAGGGGCACAGATACGCAGTATTTT
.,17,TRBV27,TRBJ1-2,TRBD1,CASSFSLTGQGVRGYTF,TGTGCCAGCAGTTTTTCACTAACGGGACAGGGGGTTCGCGGCTACACCTTC
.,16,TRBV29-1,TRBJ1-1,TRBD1,CSVDGRTGRAETEAFF,TGCAGCGTTGACGGGCGGACAGGGAGGGCGGAAACTGAAGCTTTCTTT
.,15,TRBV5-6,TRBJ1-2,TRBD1,CASSAPGQGLFGYTF,TGTGCCAGCAGCGCCCCGGGACAGGGTCTGTTTGGCTACACCTTC
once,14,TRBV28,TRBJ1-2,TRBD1,CASRPGQGSSGYTF,TGTGCCAGCAGGCCTGGACAGGGTTCTTCTGGCTACACCTTC
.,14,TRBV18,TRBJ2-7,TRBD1,CASRAGTGPSEQYF,TGTGCCAGCCGCGCCGGGACAGGGCCCTCCGAGCAGTACTTC
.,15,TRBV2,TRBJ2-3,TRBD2,CASSGGTSGTDTQYF,TGTGCCAGCAGTGGCGGGACTAGCGGCACAGATACGCAGTATTTT
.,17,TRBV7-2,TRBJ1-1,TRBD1,CASSSHRGRGLNTEAFF,TGTGCCAGCAGCTCCCACAGGGGGCGCGGGCTGAACACTGAAGCTTTCTTT
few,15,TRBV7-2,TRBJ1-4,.,CASSPIPGAPEKLFF,TGTGCCAGCAGCCCGATACCCGGGGCTCCAGAAAAACTGTTTTTT
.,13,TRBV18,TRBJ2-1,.,CASSPDINNEQFF,TGTGCCAGCTCACCCGACATAAACAATGAGCAGTTCTTC
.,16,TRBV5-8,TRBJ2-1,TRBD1,CASSVGQDYFLNEQFF,TGTGCCAGCAGCGTGGGACAGGACTACTTTCTCAATGAGCAGTTCTTC
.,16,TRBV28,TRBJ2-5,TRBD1,CASTPPGQAIQETQYF,TGTGCCAGCACTCCCCCCGGACAGGCGATCCAAGAGACCCAGTACTTC
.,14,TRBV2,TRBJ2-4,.,CASTGRVAKNIQYF,TGTGCCAGCACGGGGCGTGTGGCCAAAAACATTCAGTACTTC
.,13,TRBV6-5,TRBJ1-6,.,CASRSRGRSPLHF,TGTGCCAGCAGGTCCAGGGGCCGTTCACCCCTCCACTTT
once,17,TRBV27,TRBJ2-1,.,CASSFSGPRAERNEQFF,TGTGCCAGCAGTTTTTCAGGTCCGAGGGCGGAAAGGAATGAGCAGTTCTTC
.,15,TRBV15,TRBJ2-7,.,CATSSAGTASYEQYF,TGTGCCACCAGCAGTGCCGGGACGGCCTCCTACGAGCAGTACTTC
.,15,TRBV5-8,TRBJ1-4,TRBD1,CASSSKGQGDEKLFF,TGTGCCAGCAGCTCAAAGGGACAGGGGGATGAAAAACTGTTTTTT
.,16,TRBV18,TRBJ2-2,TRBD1,CASSPPGQGVLGELFF,TGTGCCAGCTCACCACCGGGACAGGGGGTCCTCGGGGAGCTGTTTTTT
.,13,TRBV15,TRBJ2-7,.,CATSTYGLQEQYF,TGTGCCACCAGCACTTACGGGTTGCAGGAGCAGTACTTC
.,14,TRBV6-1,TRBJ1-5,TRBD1,CASRQQGEGQPQHF,TGTGCCAGCAGACAACAGGGGGAAGGTCAGCCCCAGCATTTT
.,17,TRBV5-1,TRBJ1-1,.,CASSLDRRALEGTEAFF,TGCGCCAGCAGCTTGGACAGACGGGCACTTGAAGGCACTGAAGCTTTCTTT
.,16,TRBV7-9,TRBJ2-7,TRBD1,CASSLETGTGMYEQYF,TGTGCCAGCAGCTTAGAAACCGGGACAGGGATGTACGAGCAGTACTTC
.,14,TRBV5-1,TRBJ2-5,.,CASSLFLDQETQYF,TGCGCCAGCAGCTTGTTCCTAGATCAAGAGACCCAGTACTTC
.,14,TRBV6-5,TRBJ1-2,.,CASSYKDRGYGYTF,TGTGCCAGCAGTTACAAGGACCGGGGCTATGGCTACACCTTC
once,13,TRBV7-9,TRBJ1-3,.,CASSLRQGNTIYF,TGTGCCAGCAGCCTAAGACAGGGAAACACCATATATTTT
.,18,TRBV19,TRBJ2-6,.,CASSLAVGITSGANVLTF,TGTGCCAGTAGTTTAGCAGTCGGCATTACCTCTGGGGCCAACGTCCTGACTTTC
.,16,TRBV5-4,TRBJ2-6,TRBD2,CASSPEGGAGANVLTF,TGTGCCAGCAGCCCCGAGGGAGGGGCTGGGGCCAACGTCCTGACTTTC
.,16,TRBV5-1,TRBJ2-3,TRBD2,CASSSGTSRLTDTQYF,TGCGCCAGCAGCTCAGGGACTAGCAGACTCACAGATACGCAGTATTTT
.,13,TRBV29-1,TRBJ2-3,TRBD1,CSVDRGRTDTQYF,TGCAGCGTTGACAGGGGGCGCACAGATACGCAGTATTTT
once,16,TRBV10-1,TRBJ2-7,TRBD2,CASSEWVAGQSGEQYF,TGCGCCAGCAGTGAGTGGGTAGCGGGGCAGTCCGGCGAGCAGTACTTC
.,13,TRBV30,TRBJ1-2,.,CAWSPQGWVGYTF,TGTGCCTGGAGTCCGCAGGGCTGGGTCGGCTACACCTTC
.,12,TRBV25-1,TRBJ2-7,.,CASRFDWNEQYF,TGTGCCAGCAGATTTGACTGGAACGAGCAGTACTTC
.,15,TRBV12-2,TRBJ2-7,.,CASRFSGTGHDEQYF,TGTGCAAGTCGCTTCTCCGGGACAGGTCACGACGAGCAGTACTTC
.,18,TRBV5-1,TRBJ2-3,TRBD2,CASSLNPGLAGAVDTQYF,TGCGCCAGCAGCTTGAACCCTGGACTAGCGGGAGCAGTAGATACGCAGTATTTT
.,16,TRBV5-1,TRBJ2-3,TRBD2,CASSLASGRAGDTQYF,TGCGCCAGCAGCTTGGCGAGCGGGAGGGCGGGTGATACGCAGTATTTT
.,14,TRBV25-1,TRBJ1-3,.,CASSGGGLGNTIYF,TGTGCCAGCAGTGGGGGGGGTTTAGGGAACACCATATATTTT
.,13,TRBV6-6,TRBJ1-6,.,CASSSRQPPRLHF,TGTGCCAGCAGTTCAAGACAGCCTCCCCGGCTCCACTTT
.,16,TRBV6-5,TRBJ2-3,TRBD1,CASSYSTGVGADTQYF,TGTGCCAGCAGTTACTCGACAGGGGTTGGGGCAGATACGCAGTATTTT
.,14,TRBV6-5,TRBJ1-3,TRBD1,CASSYRDSGNTIYF,TGTGCCAGCAGTTACCGGGACAGTGGAAACACCATATATTTT
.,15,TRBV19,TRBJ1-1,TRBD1,CASGGQGAGGTRAFF,TGTGCCAGTGGCGGGCAGGGGGCTGGAGGGACACGGGCTTTCTTT
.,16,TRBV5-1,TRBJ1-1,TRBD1,CASSFTRTGGDTEAFF,TGCGCCAGCAGCTTCACTAGGACAGGGGGTGACACTGAAGCTTTCTTT
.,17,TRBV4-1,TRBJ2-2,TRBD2,CASSQVISGRDTGELFF,TGCGCCAGCAGCCAAGTCATCAGCGGGAGAGATACCGGGGAGCTGTTTTTT
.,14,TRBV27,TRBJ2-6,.,CASSYFSGANVLTF,TGTGCCAGCAGTTACTTCTCTGGGGCCAACGTCCTGACTTTC
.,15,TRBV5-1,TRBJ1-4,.,CASSFFGGGGEKLFF,TGCGCCAGCAGCTTCTTCGGCGGCGGGGGAGAAAAACTGTTTTTT
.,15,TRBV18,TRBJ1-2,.,CASSPSRAALESYTF,TGTGCCAGCTCACCAAGTCGCGCGGCCTTGGAGAGCTACACCTTC